Listed below are T cell receptor beta chains from one sample, sequenced in a study of cytomegalovirus exposure and HLA in healthy donors. Here immunoSEQ multiplex PCR was the method, and the copy in TCRdb shows in-frame clones only, minus some. The table lists about 190,000 clones, 75% to 90% of them singletons. The source material was PBMCs. All receptors derive from a woman under 30 in good health and CMV-seronegative. Both conserved end residues are part of each CDR3. Rows give clone size only sometimes, using once, few, many, or a class for an expanded clone.

CDR3aa,v_gene,j_gene,abundance
CASSLQRAPYEQYF,TRBV28,.,once
CASSTREGQRFF,TRBV2,TRBJ2-1,.
CASSLDSLEAFF,TRBV5-1,TRBJ1-1,.
CATDRGETQYF,TRBV2,TRBJ2-5,.
CASRQSYSNQPQHF,TRBV28,TRBJ1-5,.
CASSVREWEKLFF,TRBV9,TRBJ1-4,.
CASTLRDRPYEQYF,TRBV6-6,TRBJ2-7,.
CASRTGDYNEQFF,TRBV2,TRBJ2-1,.
CASSTGQTNTEAFF,TRBV7-3,TRBJ1-1,.
CASSPPLASYNEQFF,TRBV4-2,TRBJ2-1,.
CASSLYSRSKRPQHF,TRBV19,TRBJ1-5,.
CASSTTEDTYEQYF,TRBV7-9,TRBJ2-7,.
CASSYSAEGYEQYF,TRBV6-5,TRBJ2-7,.
CASTTQLSHYNEQFF,TRBV19,TRBJ2-1,once
CASSPGTYTDTQYF,TRBV11-2,TRBJ2-3,once
CASSQDGGGLRITGELFF,TRBV4-2,TRBJ2-2,.
CASSSGTSDAYEQYF,TRBV5-1,TRBJ2-7,once
CASSRQGSYNEQFF,TRBV27,TRBJ2-1,.
CSVAPGDRYGYTF,TRBV29-1,TRBJ1-2,.
CASSPEGDFVAGGKVYEQFF,TRBV4-2,TRBJ2-1,.
CASKPGQGAAGELFF,TRBV6-5,TRBJ2-2,.
CAWAGTASGNTIYF,TRBV30,TRBJ1-3,.
CASSISSGANVLTF,TRBV19,TRBJ2-6,.
CSVEGAETGNTIYF,TRBV29-1,TRBJ1-3,once
CASSLGTAAKNIQYF,TRBV7-9,TRBJ2-4,.
CASRTGTGYGYTF,TRBV6-5,TRBJ1-2,.
CASSWSPGQPQHF,TRBV27,TRBJ1-5,once
CASSIDGGGNYEQYF,TRBV19,TRBJ2-7,.
CASSLSRGSETQYF,TRBV27,TRBJ2-5,.
CASSLIASSEQYF,TRBV7-3,TRBJ2-7,.
CASSLSTSVEQYF,TRBV11-2,TRBJ2-7,.
CASSRTGVDKNIQYF,TRBV6-6,TRBJ2-4,.
CASSLQGPETQYF,TRBV5-4,TRBJ2-5,once
CASSEALRDRGTEAFF,TRBV2,TRBJ1-1,.
CASATPGQLNQPQHF,TRBV28,TRBJ1-5,.
CASSSRTGVGGELFF,TRBV6-5,TRBJ2-2,once
CASSPGPDANYGYTF,TRBV7-9,TRBJ1-2,.
CASSLGFQGFWGEQFF,TRBV28,TRBJ2-1,.
CASSLAAGVNTGELFF,TRBV11-1,TRBJ2-2,.
CASTGQFSNQPQHF,TRBV6-5,TRBJ1-5,.
CASSYGGLYEQYF,TRBV6-6,.,once
CASRQGARGYTF,TRBV27,TRBJ1-2,.
CASSPPGQGYYEQYF,TRBV18,TRBJ2-7,.
CASSLNSGHETQYF,TRBV7-3,TRBJ2-5,once
CASSSRVGGEKLFF,TRBV9,TRBJ1-4,.
CASSTGTTNTGELFF,TRBV6-5,TRBJ2-2,once
CASSPRAHPSPDTQYF,TRBV4-1,TRBJ2-3,.
CASSLKRGVSYEQYF,TRBV7-2,TRBJ2-7,once
CASSDSQGSTYSNQPQHF,TRBV6-4,TRBJ1-5,.
CASSPRADGGALSYNEQFF,TRBV9,TRBJ2-1,.